This T cell receptor (beta chain) was found in a study of blood T cell repertoires in COVID-19. About the study: Samples representing acute and convalescent COVID-19 were sourced from the United States, Italy and Spain. PBMCs, B-cell-depleted T cells, or T cells provided the cDNA or gDNA that made up the material.

Original data processing: The assay estimated nucleated cells by amplifying reference gene primers. The data were produced by immunoSEQ multiplex PCR, yet TCRdb's version contains in-frame clones alone and is incomplete. That table furnishes V, J and clone size, whereas the DNA furnished D and trimming. The sample consists of a few hundred thousand clones, 89% of them appearing once. Trimming cost V 1 base and J 2 bases, with 12 bases left between them. Germline values: CDR1 SGHAT, CDR2 FQNNGV. This CDR3 spans 17 amino acids. The chain combines TRBV11-2 with TRBJ1-6; tentatively, D is TRBD1 (5 bases). Source material: peripheral blood. The clonotype originates from a woman aged 55 to 70 with acute or convalescent COVID-19. The CDR3 loop reads CASSLVMDMAYNSPLHF. CDR3 nucleotides: TGTGCCAGCAGCTTAGTAATGGACATGGCCTATAATTCACCCCTCCACTTT.